The sequence of this T cell receptor (beta chain) was determined in a study of radiation and T cells in renal cell carcinoma. The study, taken as a whole, reports: Top 100 clonotypes averaged around 50% in irradiated versus about 45% in nephrectomy-only tumors.

V lost 5 bases and J lost 9, with 17 bases in between. There are 13 residues in the CDR3. CDR1 and CDR2 from the germline V gene are MDHEN and SYDVKM. Treatment noted: treatment-naive control, cytoreductive nephrectomy. Control samples are tumors resected by cytoreductive nephrectomy without prior radiation. This renal cell carcinoma was of the clear cell type. Controls included a handful of female and around 10 male donors, resected 2011 to 2014. This clone is categorized as medium-sized. Its target is unknown. The repertoire was sequenced with immunoSEQ multiplex PCR; TCRdb's copy has only in-frame clones and lacks some. The table shows more than 8,000 clones, with 58% occurring only once.

The sequence came from a man aged 35 to 55 with renal cell carcinoma. Sequences were derived from tumor tissue, sampled from a patient whose treatment was nephrectomy without radiotherapy. The rearrangement joins TRBV28 to TRBJ2-7; unclear D gene. The chain's CDR3 is CASSIGLPFGQYF. In nucleotides, the CDR3 is TGTGCCAGCAGTATCGGGTTGCCCTTCGGGCAGTACTTC.